Here is one T cell receptor beta chain with its context. The antigen is unknown. Only in-frame clones appear in the TCRdb table, and some are missing; sequencing was by immunoSEQ multiplex PCR. The repertoire holds just under 65,000 clones, with about 95% as singletons. This sample is part of a study of cytomegalovirus exposure and HLA in healthy donors. The trim removed 5 bases at V and 5 bases at J, leaving 14 bases unmatched. CDR1 and CDR2 from the germline V gene are SNHLY and FYNNEI. The CDR3 sequence is 18 residues long. Whole-study results and caveats: Generally TCR sequences proved uncommon, though certain public TCRs appeared in numerous donors. According to reports, the classifier identified cytomegalovirus status with high specificity and sensitivity.

The chain has TRBV2 and TRBJ2-5, with 13 bases that match TRBD2. Sequenced sample: PBMCs. The TCR sequence derives from a woman aged 18-29 years in good health and CMV-seropositive. Here the CDR3 DNA reads TGTGCCAGCAGTCCTCGGGGACTAGCGGGAAATTCCCGTGAGACCCAGTACTTC. It is translated as CASSPRGLAGNSRETQYF.